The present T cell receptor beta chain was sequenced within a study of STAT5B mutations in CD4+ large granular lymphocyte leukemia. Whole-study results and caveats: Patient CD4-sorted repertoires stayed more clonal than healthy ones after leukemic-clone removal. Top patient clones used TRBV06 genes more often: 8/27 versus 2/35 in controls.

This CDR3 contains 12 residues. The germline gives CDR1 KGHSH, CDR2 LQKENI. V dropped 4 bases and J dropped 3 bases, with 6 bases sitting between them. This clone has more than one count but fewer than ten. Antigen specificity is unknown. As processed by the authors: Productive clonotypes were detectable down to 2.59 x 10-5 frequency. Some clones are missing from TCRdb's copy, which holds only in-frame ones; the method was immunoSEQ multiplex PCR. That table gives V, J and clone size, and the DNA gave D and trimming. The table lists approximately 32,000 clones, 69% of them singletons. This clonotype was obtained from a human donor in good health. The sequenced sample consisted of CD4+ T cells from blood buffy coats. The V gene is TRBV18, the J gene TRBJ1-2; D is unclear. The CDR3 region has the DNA TGTGCCAGCTCACTGGAAGACTATGGCTACACCTTC. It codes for CASSLEDYGYTF.